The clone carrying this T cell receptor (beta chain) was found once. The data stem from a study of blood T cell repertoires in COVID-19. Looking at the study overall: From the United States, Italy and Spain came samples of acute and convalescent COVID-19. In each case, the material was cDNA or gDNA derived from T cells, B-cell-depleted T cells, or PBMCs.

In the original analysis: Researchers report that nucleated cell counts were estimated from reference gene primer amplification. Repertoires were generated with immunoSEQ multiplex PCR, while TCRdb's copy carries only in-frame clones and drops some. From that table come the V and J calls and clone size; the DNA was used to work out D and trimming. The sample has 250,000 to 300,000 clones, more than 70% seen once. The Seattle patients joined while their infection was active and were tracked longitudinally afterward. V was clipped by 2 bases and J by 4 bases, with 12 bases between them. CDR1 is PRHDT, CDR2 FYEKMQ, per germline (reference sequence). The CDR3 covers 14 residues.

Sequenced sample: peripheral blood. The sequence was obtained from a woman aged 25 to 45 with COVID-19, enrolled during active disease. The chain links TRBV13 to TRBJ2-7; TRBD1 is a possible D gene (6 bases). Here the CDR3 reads CASSLYRGSYEQYF. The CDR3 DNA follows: TGTGCCAGCAGCTTATATAGGGGGTCATACGAGCAGTACTTC.